Below, 20 T cell receptor beta chains from the same sample are listed, as sequenced in a study of immune evolution from preneoplasia to lung adenocarcinoma. Profiled with immunoSEQ multiplex PCR; TCRdb holds only in-frame clones, not every one. This sample has roughly 6,600 clones, with about 80% found just once. The sequencing input was FFPE adjacent normal lung tissue. These receptors all stem from a person aged 60-80 years with lung adenocarcinoma.

This clone was picked up a small number of times. J is TRBJ2-1 and V is TRBV27; maybe TRBD2 (6 bases). The germline CDR1 and CDR2 sequences are MNHEY and SMNVEV (reference sequence). There are 13 residues in the CDR3. V lost 3 bases and J lost 7, with 10 bases in between. CDR3 DNA: TGTGCCAGCAGTTTCGGCGGGGTTAATGAGCAGTTCTTC. As protein: CASSFGGVNEQFF.

V usage is TRBV7-2 and J usage is TRBJ1-3; D may be TRBD1 (6 bases). In germline, CDR1 is SGHTA, CDR2 FQGNSA. V was cut by 1 base and J by 4 bases, with 8 bases left in between. The CDR3 has 14 amino acids. CDR3 nucleotides: TGTGCCAGCAGCTTAGAACAGGGAGGAAACACCATATATTTT. Protein sequence: CASSLEQGGNTIYF.

The chain carries TRBV7-2 and TRBJ1-1; D unresolved. Trimming stripped 6 bases from V and 4 bases from J, with 15 bases between. The CDR3 extends over 14 amino acids. Germline CDR1 reads SGHTA; CDR2 reads FQGNSA. Here the CDR3 reads CASSPVPSSTEAFF. CDR3 coding DNA: TGTGCCAGCAGTCCCGTTCCTTCCTCCACTGAAGCTTTCTTT.

The chain combines TRBV2 with TRBJ2-7; D unclear. Germline V gene data show CDR1 as SNHLY and CDR2 as FYNNEI. V shed 4 bases and J shed 1 base, with 8 bases lying between them. The CDR3 spans 13 residues. CDR3: CASSGVVSYEQYF. CDR3 coding DNA: TGTGCCAGCAGTGGCGTGGTTTCCTACGAGCAGTACTTC.

The chain has TRBV6-5 and TRBJ2-1; the match to TRBD2 covers 10 bases. The CDR3 runs 13 residues. The germline V gene encodes CDR1 MNHEY and CDR2 SVGAGI. The trim removed 8 bases at V and 5 bases at J, leaving 3 bases unmatched. CDR3 in DNA: TGTGCCAGCGGACTAGCGGCCCACAATGAGCAGTTCTTC. Protein sequence: CASGLAAHNEQFF.

The chain is built from TRBV5-1 and TRBJ2-3; 8 bases are shared with TRBD2. This CDR3 has 14 amino acids. Per the germline V gene, CDR1 is SGHRS and CDR2 is YFSETQ. The V gene end was trimmed by 4 bases and the J gene end by 1 base; junction bases not matched to a gene: 2. CDR3 amino acids: CASSQLAGTDTQYF. In nucleotides, the CDR3 is TGCGCCAGCAGCCAACTAGCGGGCACAGATACGCAGTATTTT.

This chain connects TRBV29-1 to TRBJ2-5; 13 bases match TRBD2. CDR1 SQVTM and CDR2 ANQGSEA come from the germline V gene. V shed 6 bases, J shed 5 bases, and the junction held 6 bases outside the gene matches. There are 14 residues in the CDR3. CDR3 nucleotide sequence: TGCAGCGTCATACTAGCGGGAGGGGGGGAGACCCAGTACTTC. It is translated as CSVILAGGGETQYF.

The chain joins TRBV6-6 to TRBJ2-5; D gene ambiguous. CDR3 size: 12 residues. V shed 5 bases and J shed 5 bases, with 9 bases lying between them. Germline V gene sequence: CDR1 MNHNY, CDR2 SVGAGI (reference sequence). CDR3 DNA: TGTGCCAGCAGTCCTATCCTTGAGACCCAGTACTTC. Protein: CASSPILETQYF.

The table lists this clone with a count of one. V usage is TRBV10-2 and J usage is TRBJ2-7, with TRBD2 as a possible D gene (6 bases). Germline V gene data show CDR1 as WSHSY and CDR2 as SAAADI. The CDR3 length is 14 residues. V was trimmed by 3 bases and J by 4 bases, leaving 13 bases between them. This chain's CDR3 is CASSDSGQAYEQYV. The CDR3 DNA sequence: TGCGCCAGCAGTGATAGCGGCCAGGCATACGAGCAGTACGTC.

This chain joins TRBV7-3 and TRBJ1-1; tentatively, D is TRBD1 (5 bases). The V end was cut by 5 bases, the J end by 4 bases, with 14 bases between. Germline CDR1 is SGHTA and CDR2 is FQGTGA. The CDR3 is made up of 14 amino acids. The DNA for the CDR3 is TGTGCCAGCAGCCTGGACACCCAAGGCACTGAAGCTTTCTTT. Amino acid sequence: CASSLDTQGTEAFF.

The sample holds a few counts of this clone. The chain has TRBV5-4 and TRBJ2-4; no definite D call. This CDR3 has 14 residues. Germline V gene sequence: CDR1 SGHNT, CDR2 YYREEE (reference sequence). The V end lost 0 bases, the J end lost 3 bases, and 7 bases lay between the germline ends. CDR3 protein: CASSLEGNKNIQYF. CDR3 DNA: TGTGCCAGCAGCTTGGAGGGTAACAAAAACATTCAGTACTTC.

This chain links TRBV4-2 with TRBJ2-1, with 14 bases aligning to TRBD2. With V trimmed by 0 bases and J by 1 base, 8 bases remained unmatched. Germline CDR1 LGHNA, CDR2 YNFKEQ. The CDR3 is made up of 20 amino acids. CDR3 in DNA: TGTGCCAGCAGCCAAGAGCGGGGACTAGCGGGAGATCTTTCCTACAATGAGCAGTTCTTC. Protein sequence: CASSQERGLAGDLSYNEQFF.

This clone was seen a single time. DNA for the CDR3: TGCGCCAGCAGTGAGTCGAAGTCCCATGGCTACACCTTC. Translating gives CASSESKSHGYTF. The chain has TRBV10-1 and TRBJ1-2; D is uncertain. CDR1 is WNHNN and CDR2 is SYGVQD in the germline V gene (reference sequence). V gave up 0 bases and J gave up 6 bases, with 8 bases separating them. CDR3 size: 13 residues.

This clone is large within its sample. CDR3 region: CAAGDSADTEAFF. As DNA, the CDR3 is TGTGCCGCCGGGGACAGTGCCGACACTGAAGCTTTCTTT. This chain joins TRBV30 and TRBJ1-1; 7 nucleotides agree with TRBD1. The CDR3 has 13 residues. The trim removed 8 bases at V and 3 bases at J, leaving 9 bases unmatched. Germline CDR1 GTSNPN, CDR2 SVGIG (reference sequence).

V gene TRBV28 combines with J gene TRBJ2-5; 7 bases map to TRBD1. This CDR3 has 14 amino acids. J gave up 5 bases and V 8 bases, and 11 bases lay outside the gene matches. Germline V CDR1 and CDR2: MDHEN, SYDVKM. CDR3 sequence (DNA): TGTGCCAGCTCCGACAGGGCGGTACAGGAGACCCAGTACTTC. Translating it yields CASSDRAVQETQYF.

In its sample, this clone was seen a few times. The V gene is TRBV20-1, the J gene TRBJ2-3; D gene unclear. V lost 5 bases and J lost 5, with 8 bases in between. The CDR3 has 11 residues. CDR1 and CDR2 from the germline V gene are DFQATT and SNEGSKA (reference sequence). The CDR3, as DNA: TGCAGTGCTCCCAAGGAAGATACGCAGTATTTT. This gives the protein CSAPKEDTQYF.

This chain connects TRBV5-1 to TRBJ2-3; a weak D match, TRBD2 (6 bases). Germline V gives CDR1 SGHRS, CDR2 YFSETQ. Deletions cut 6 bases from V and 4 bases from J, with 15 bases between. CDR3 length equals 14 residues. The CDR3 bases are TGCGCCAGCACCCGACTAGACGGCTCAGATACGCAGTATTTT. Translating it yields CASTRLDGSDTQYF. Using reference TRBV5-1 and TRBJ2-3 for the parts outside the CDR3, the full variable domain is KAGVTQTPRYLIKTRGQQVTLSCSPISGHRSVSWYQQTPGQGLQFLFEYFSETQRNKGNFPGRFSGRQFSNSRSEMNVSTLELGDSALYLCASTRLDGSDTQYFGPGTRLTVL.

This clone has more than one count but fewer than ten. The chain carries TRBV10-3 and TRBJ1-3; no firm D call. V was clipped by 2 bases and J by 0 bases, with 29 bases between them. The CDR3 is made up of 22 amino acids. CDR1 ENHRY and CDR2 SYGVKD come from the germline V gene. For the CDR3, the DNA is TGTGCCATCAGTGAGGAACTCACGAATAAAAAAAGGACGTTAAACTCTGGAAACACCATATATTTT. Its protein is CAISEELTNKKRTLNSGNTIYF.

The J gene is TRBJ1-2, the V gene TRBV7-2; D not certain. The CDR3 has 13 residues. Germline V gene data show CDR1 as SGHTA and CDR2 as FQGNSA. Between the trimmed V and J ends, which lost 8 bases and 0 bases, there was a span of 10 bases. CDR3 sequence (DNA): TGTGCCAGCCGACTTACTTCTAACTATGGCTACACCTTC. This gives the protein CASRLTSNYGYTF.

CDR3 amino acids: CAANDRGGEKLFF. The CDR3 DNA sequence: TGTGCCGCAAACGACAGGGGCGGAGAAAAACTGTTTTTT. The chain recombines TRBV28 with TRBJ1-4, with 8 bases aligning to TRBD1. V gave up 11 bases and J gave up 8 bases; unmatched junction bases: 10. The CDR3 totals 13 residues. Germline values: CDR1 MDHEN, CDR2 SYDVKM.